The TCR beta chain under discussion was sequenced for a study of beta chain features in type 1 diabetes. Of the isolated RNA, all was reverse transcribed, and so the sequenced material was expressed TCRB transcripts. TCRdb's table, derived via immunoSEQ multiplex PCR, lists solely in-frame clones and lacks some. This table holds some 410,000 clones, over 11% found once. The sample consisted of naive CD4+ T cells from blood. This TCR derives from a man aged 25 to 40 in good health.

For the CDR3, the DNA is TGCGCCAGCAGCCCGGACCCGACAGATACGCAGTATTTT. This sequence encodes CASSPDPTDTQYF. The genes are TRBV4-1 and TRBJ2-3; D remains unclear. The CDR3 sequence is 13 residues long. V lost 4 bases and J 3 bases, leaving 8 bases between the germline ends. The germline gives CDR1 MGHRA, CDR2 YSYEKL.